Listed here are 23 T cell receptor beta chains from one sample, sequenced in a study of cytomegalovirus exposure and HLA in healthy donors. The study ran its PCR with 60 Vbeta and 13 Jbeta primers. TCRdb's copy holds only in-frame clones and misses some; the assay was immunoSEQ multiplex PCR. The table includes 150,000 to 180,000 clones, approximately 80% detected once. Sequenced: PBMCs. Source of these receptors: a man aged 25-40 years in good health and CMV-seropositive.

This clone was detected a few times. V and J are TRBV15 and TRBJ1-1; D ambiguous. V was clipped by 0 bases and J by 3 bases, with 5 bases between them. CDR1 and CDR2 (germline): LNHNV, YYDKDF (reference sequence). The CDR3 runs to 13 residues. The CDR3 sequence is CATSRDLDTEAFF. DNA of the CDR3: TGTGCCACCAGCAGAGATCTCGACACTGAAGCTTTCTTT.

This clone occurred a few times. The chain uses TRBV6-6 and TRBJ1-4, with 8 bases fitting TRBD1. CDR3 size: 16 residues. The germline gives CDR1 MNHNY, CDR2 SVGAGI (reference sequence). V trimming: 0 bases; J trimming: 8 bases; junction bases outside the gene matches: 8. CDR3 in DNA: TGTGCCAGCAGTTACTCGAGGACAGGGCATAGGGAAAAACTGTTTTTT. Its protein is CASSYSRTGHREKLFF.

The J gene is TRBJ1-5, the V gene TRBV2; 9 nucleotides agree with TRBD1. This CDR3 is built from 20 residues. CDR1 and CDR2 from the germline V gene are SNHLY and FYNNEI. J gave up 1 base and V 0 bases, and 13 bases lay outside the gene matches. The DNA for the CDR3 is TGTGCCAGCAGTGAAGCGAGGGGACAGGGATCGACGTTGAGCAATCAGCCCCAGCATTTT. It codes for CASSEARGQGSTLSNQPQHF.

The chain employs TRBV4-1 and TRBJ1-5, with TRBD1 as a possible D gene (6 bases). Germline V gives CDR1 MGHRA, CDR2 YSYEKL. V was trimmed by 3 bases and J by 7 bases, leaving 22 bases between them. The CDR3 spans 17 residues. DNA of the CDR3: TGCGCCAGCAGCCAGGGGAGAGAGACAGGTAGGGGACAGCCCCAGCATTTT. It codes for CASSQGRETGRGQPQHF.

CDR3 sequence reads: CASLPGTSRLGEQFF. DNA for the CDR3: TGTGCCAGCCTTCCCGGGACTAGTCGTCTTGGTGAGCAGTTCTTC. The chain recombines TRBV7-2 with TRBJ2-1; TRBD2 agrees at 8 bases. V lost 8 bases and J lost 9; bases outside the gene matches: 15. The germline CDR1 and CDR2 sequences are SGHTA and FQGNSA. The CDR3 has 15 amino acids.

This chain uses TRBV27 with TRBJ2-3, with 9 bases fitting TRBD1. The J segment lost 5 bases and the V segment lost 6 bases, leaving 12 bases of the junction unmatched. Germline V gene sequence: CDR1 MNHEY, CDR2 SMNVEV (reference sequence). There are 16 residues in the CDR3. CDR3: CASSVIPGQGLDTQYF. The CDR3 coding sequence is TGTGCCAGCAGCGTGATCCCGGGACAGGGATTAGATACGCAGTATTTT.

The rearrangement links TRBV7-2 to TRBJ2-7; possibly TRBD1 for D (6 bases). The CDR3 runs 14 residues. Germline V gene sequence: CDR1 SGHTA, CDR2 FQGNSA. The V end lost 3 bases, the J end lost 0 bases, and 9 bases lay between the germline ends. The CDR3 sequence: CASSLVQGSYEQYF. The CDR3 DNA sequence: TGTGCCAGCAGCTTGGTACAGGGCTCCTACGAGCAGTACTTC.

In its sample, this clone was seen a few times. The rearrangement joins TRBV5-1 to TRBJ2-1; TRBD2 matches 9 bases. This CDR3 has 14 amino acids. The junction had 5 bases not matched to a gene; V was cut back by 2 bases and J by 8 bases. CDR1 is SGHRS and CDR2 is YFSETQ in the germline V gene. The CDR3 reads CASSFSGSIYEQFF. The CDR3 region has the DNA TGCGCCAGCAGCTTTAGCGGGAGTATCTATGAGCAGTTCTTC.

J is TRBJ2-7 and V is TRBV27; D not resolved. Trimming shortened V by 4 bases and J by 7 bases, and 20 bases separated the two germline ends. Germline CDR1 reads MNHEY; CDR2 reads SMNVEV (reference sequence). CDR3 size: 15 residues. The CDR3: CASSSRRLTTGEQYF. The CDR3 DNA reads TGTGCCAGCAGTTCACGCCGCCTGACGACTGGAGAGCAGTACTTC.

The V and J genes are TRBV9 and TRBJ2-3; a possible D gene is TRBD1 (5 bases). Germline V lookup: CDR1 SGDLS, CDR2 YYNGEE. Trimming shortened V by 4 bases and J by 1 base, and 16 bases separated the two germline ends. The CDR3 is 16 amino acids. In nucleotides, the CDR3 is TGTGCCAGCAGCATTCAGATCAAAGGGGGCACAGATACGCAGTATTTT. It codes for CASSIQIKGGTDTQYF.

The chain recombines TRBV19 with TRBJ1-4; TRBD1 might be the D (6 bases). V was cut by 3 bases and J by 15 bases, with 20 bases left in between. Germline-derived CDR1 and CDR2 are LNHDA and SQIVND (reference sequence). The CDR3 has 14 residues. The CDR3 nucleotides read TGTGCCAGTAGTATTAACCCAGGGGCCGACGCCGTGTTTTTT. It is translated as CASSINPGADAVFF. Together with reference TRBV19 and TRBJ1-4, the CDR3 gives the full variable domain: DGGITQSPKYLFRKEGQNVTLSCEQNLNHDAMYWYRQDPGQGLRLIYYSQIVNDFQKGDIAEGYSVSREKKESFPLTVTSAQKNPTAFYLCASSINPGADAVFFGSGTQLSVL.

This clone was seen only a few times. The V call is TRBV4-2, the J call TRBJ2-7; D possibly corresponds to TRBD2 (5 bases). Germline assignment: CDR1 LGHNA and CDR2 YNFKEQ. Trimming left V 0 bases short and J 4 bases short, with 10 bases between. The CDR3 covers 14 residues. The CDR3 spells CASSQDRREYEQYF. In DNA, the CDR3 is TGTGCCAGCAGCCAAGATCGCCGGGAATACGAGCAGTACTTC.

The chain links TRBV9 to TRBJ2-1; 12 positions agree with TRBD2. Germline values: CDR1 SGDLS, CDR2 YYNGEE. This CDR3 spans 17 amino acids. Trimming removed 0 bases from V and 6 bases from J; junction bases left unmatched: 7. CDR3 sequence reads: CASSVEASGRVTNEQFF. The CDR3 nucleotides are TGTGCCAGCAGCGTAGAGGCTAGCGGGAGGGTTACCAATGAGCAGTTCTTC.

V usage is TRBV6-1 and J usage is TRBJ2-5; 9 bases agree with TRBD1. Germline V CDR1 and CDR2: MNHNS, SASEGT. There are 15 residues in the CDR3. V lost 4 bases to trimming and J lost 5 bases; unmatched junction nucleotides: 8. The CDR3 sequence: CASSAGDRVWETQYF. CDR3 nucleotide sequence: TGTGCCAGCAGTGCAGGGGACAGGGTATGGGAGACCCAGTACTTC.

The CDR3: CASSLTSQETQYF. CDR3 DNA: TGTGCCAGCAGCTTGACAAGCCAAGAGACCCAGTACTTC. This sequence joins TRBV28 and TRBJ2-5; D uncertain. This CDR3 contains 13 residues. Trimming stripped 6 bases from V and 1 base from J, with 9 bases between. The germline gives CDR1 MDHEN, CDR2 SYDVKM.

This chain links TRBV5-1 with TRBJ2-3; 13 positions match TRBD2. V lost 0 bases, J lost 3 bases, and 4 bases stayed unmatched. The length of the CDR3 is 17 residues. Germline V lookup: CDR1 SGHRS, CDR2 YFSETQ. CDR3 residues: CASSLDRTSGSTDTQYF. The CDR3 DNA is TGCGCCAGCAGCTTGGATAGGACTAGCGGGAGTACAGATACGCAGTATTTT.

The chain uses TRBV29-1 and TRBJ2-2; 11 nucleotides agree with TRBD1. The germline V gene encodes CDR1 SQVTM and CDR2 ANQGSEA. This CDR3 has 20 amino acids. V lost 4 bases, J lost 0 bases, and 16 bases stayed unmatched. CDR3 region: CSVVPRTGGVFSTNTGELFF. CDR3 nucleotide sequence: TGCAGCGTTGTCCCCAGGACAGGGGGCGTATTCTCCACGAACACCGGGGAGCTGTTTTTT.

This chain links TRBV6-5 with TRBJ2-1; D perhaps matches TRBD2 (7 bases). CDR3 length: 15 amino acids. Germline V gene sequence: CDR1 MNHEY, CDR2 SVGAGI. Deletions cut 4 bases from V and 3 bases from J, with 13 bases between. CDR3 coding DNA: TGTGCCAGCAGTTCCGGGGGCGGGGGCTACAATGAGCAGTTCTTC. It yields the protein CASSSGGGGYNEQFF.

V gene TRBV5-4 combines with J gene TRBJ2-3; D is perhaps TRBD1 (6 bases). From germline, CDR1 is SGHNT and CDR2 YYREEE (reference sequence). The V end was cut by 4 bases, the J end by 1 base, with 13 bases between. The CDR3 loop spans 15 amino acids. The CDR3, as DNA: TGTGCCAGCAGCCATGACAGGTCCCGCACAGATACGCAGTATTTT. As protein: CASSHDRSRTDTQYF.

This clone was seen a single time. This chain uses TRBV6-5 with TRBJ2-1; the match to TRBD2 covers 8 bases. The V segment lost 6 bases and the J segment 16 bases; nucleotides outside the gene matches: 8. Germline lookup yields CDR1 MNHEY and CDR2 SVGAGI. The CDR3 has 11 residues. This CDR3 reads CASSPGTRTFF. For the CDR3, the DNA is TGTGCCAGCAGCCCCGGGACTAGGACCTTCTTC.

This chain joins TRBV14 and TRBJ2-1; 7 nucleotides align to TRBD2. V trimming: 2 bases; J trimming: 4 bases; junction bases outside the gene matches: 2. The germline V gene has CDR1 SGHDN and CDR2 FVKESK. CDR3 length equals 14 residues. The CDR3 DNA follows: TGTGCCAGCAGCCAACCGCGGGGGTACAATGAGCAGTTCTTC. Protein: CASSQPRGYNEQFF.

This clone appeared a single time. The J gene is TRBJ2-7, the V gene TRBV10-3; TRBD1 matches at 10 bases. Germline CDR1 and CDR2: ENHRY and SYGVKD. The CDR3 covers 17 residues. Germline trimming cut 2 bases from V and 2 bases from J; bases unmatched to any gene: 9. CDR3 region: CAISERWGQGSAYEQYF. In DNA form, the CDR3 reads TGTGCCATCAGTGAGAGGTGGGGACAGGGGTCAGCCTACGAGCAGTACTTC.

In DNA form, the CDR3 reads TGTGCCAGCAGTTTAAACGGGGGTTCCTACGAGCAGTACTTC. The encoded protein is CASSLNGGSYEQYF. V and J are TRBV27 and TRBJ2-7, with a tentative D call TRBD2 (6 bases). CDR3 length equals 14 residues. Germline CDR1 is MNHEY and CDR2 is SMNVEV (reference sequence). Between the trimmed V and J ends, which lost 2 bases and 1 base, there was a span of 9 bases.